This T cell receptor beta chain was sequenced in a study of early T cells in non-severe SARS-CoV-2 infection. Study summary: Sequencing input comprised bulk RNA from unsorted whole blood; chain pairing was not available. Study-wide findings and caveats: VDJdb matching favored anti-spike CD8 responses, missing private and CD4 specificities.

A single count supports this clonotype. Its target is not known. Just one base apart from a much larger clone, this may be a read error. This CDR3 comprises 15 residues. The V gene's germline CDR1 is SEHNR and CDR2 FQNEAQ (reference sequence). Individual cDNA molecules received unique molecular identifiers during library preparation. TCRdb used MiXCR to reprocess the 5' RACE reads, holding one entry per CDR3 protein. The sample carries about 29,000 distinct CDR3 sequences, around 5.4% recorded once. The TCR comes from an adult who was a healthcare worker with PCR-confirmed SARS-CoV-2 infection or an uninfected control (not recorded which). Sequenced: whole blood. The chain recombines TRBV7-9 with TRBJ1-1; D possibly corresponds to TRBD1 (6 bases). The CDR3 nucleotides are TGTGCCAGCAGCTTAGTTCCGGGGGCGAACACTGAAGCTTACTTT. Amino acid sequence: CASSLVPGANTEAYF.